This T cell receptor beta chain is drawn from a study of graft-versus-host responses after intestinal transplantation. The overall study: Uniformly, recipients were administered anti-thymocyte globulin induction with subsequent tacrolimus and steroids for three to four years.

Assay used: immunoSEQ multiplex PCR; TCRdb lists only in-frame clones, some missing. The data show 80,000 to 85,000 clones, with roughly 91% seen just once and 0.1% held by the top ten. This clone is a singleton in its sample. Its antigen is undetermined. The germline V gene encodes CDR1 SGHTA and CDR2 FQGNSA. Trimming took off 3 bases at V and 5 bases at J, with 10 bases between the two ends. This CDR3 has 13 amino acids. V gene TRBV7-2 combines with J gene TRBJ1-1; D remains ambiguous. This material consisted of unstimulated CD4+ T cells sorted from spleen or lymph node cells, taken before intestinal transplant. The TCR comes from a human donor who received an intestinal transplant. Here the CDR3 DNA reads TGTGCCAGCAGCTTGTTGGGAGGGACTGAAGCTTTCTTT. It encodes CASSLLGGTEAFF.